This TCR beta chain was sequenced during a study of T cells in Graves' hyperthyroidism and ophthalmopathy. Findings of the study overall: In the blood, most expanded thyroid clonotypes above 0.001 appeared as well.

This clonotype was seen ten or more times. Its antigen is undetermined. Germline lookup yields CDR1 DFQATT and CDR2 SNEGSKA (reference sequence). Losses at the gene ends were 6 bases for V and 1 base for J; bases not matched to a gene: 5. The CDR3 is 14 residues long. There were TCR beta CDR3 regions amplified from RNA transcripts. The HTBI primer set drove a first-round RT-PCR of the TCR CDR3. TCRdb re-analysed the multiplex PCR reads in MiXCR, keeping a single row per CDR3 protein. The table shows roughly 380,000 distinct CDR3 sequences, with approximately 15% occurring only once. Isolation of PBMCs was performed on about 10 ml fresh peripheral blood.

The receptor's source is a woman in her late teens or twenties with Graves' hyperthyroidism. Sequenced sample: blood. The rearrangement joins TRBV20-1 to TRBJ2-2, with 7 bases identical to TRBD2. CDR3 coding DNA: TGCAGTGCCTCCCAGCGGGAGAACACCGGGGAGCTGTTTTTT. This codes for CSASQRENTGELFF.